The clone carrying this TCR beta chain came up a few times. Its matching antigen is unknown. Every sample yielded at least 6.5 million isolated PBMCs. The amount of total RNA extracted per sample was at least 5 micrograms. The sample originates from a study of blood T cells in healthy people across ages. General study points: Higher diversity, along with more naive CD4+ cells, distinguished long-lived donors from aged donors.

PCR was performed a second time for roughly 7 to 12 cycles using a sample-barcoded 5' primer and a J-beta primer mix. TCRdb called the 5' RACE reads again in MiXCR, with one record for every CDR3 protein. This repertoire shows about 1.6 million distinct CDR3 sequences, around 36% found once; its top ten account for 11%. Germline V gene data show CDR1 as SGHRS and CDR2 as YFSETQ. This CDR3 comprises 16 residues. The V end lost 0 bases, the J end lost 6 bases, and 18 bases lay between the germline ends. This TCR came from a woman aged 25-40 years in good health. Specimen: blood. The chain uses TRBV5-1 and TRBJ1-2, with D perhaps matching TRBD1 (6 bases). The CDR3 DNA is TGCGCCAGCAGCTTGGCCCCGACAGGTTCAGGCGATGGCTACACCTTC. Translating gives CASSLAPTGSGDGYTF.